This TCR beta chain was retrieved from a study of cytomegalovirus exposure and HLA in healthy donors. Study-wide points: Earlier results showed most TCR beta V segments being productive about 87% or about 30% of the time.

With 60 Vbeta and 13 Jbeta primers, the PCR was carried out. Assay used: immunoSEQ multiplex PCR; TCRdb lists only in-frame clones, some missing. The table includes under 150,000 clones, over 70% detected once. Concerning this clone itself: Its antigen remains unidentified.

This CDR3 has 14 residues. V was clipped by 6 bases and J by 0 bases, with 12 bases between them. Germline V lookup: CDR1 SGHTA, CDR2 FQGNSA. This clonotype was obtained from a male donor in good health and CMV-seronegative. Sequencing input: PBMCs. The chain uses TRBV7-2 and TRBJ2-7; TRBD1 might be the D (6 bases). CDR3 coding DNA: TGTGCCAGCAGAAATAGGGGGAGCTCCTACGAGCAGTACTTC. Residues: CASRNRGSSYEQYF.